One and the same sample provided the 32 T cell receptor beta chains below, sequenced in a study of beta chain features in type 1 diabetes. Every bit of the isolated RNA underwent reverse transcription, so sequencing read expressed TCRB transcripts. Measured with immunoSEQ multiplex PCR; TCRdb has only the in-frame clones, and not every one. The sample yields 200,000 to 300,000 clones, 68% seen once. Specimen: naive CD4+ T cells from blood. The origin of the receptors is a young man in good health.

There are a few counts of this clone. The chain has TRBV29-1 and TRBJ2-1, with a weak D call TRBD2 (6 bases). The CDR3 runs to 15 residues. With 4 bases removed from V and 2 bases from J, the gap between germline ends came to 15 bases. CDR1 SQVTM and CDR2 ANQGSEA come from the germline V gene. Written as DNA, the CDR3 is TGCAGCGTTGTAGTAGGTGGGAGGCCCTACAATGAGCAGTTCTTC. This translates into CSVVVGGRPYNEQFF.

This sequence joins TRBV18 and TRBJ2-6, with a possible D match to TRBD1 (6 bases). The CDR3 consists of 16 residues. Germline V CDR1 and CDR2: KGHSH, LQKENI. Trimming shortened V by 5 bases and J by 2 bases, and 13 bases separated the two germline ends. CDR3 nucleotide sequence: TGTGCCAGCTCATCCGGCTCAGGGGCTGGGGCCAACGTCCTGACTTTC. This encodes CASSSGSGAGANVLTF.

J is TRBJ2-5 and V is TRBV7-6, with D uncertain. This CDR3 has 12 amino acids. Germline-derived CDR1 and CDR2 are SGHVS and FNYEAQ. The ends were cut back, 3 bases at V and 5 bases at J, with 7 bases in the middle. The CDR3 sequence is CASSLWQETQYF. In DNA form, the CDR3 reads TGTGCCAGCAGCTTGTGGCAGGAGACCCAGTACTTC.

This chain connects TRBV11-2 to TRBJ1-2; 8 bases agree with TRBD1. Germline-derived CDR1 and CDR2 are SGHAT and FQNNGV. The CDR3 contains 16 residues. J was trimmed by 4 bases and V by 6 bases; bases with no gene match: 13. CDR3 sequence reads: CASRLTRTGILYGYTF. The DNA for the CDR3 is TGTGCCAGCAGACTAACTAGGACAGGGATCCTCTATGGCTACACCTTC.

Only one count was recorded for this clone. The CDR3 DNA is TGTGCCAGCAGCTTCCCGACAGGGGGCGCGGAAGAGCAGTACTTC. This codes for CASSFPTGGAEEQYF. This chain connects TRBV5-4 to TRBJ2-7, with 10 bases fitting TRBD1. Trimming removed 2 bases from V and 7 bases from J; junction bases left unmatched: 9. The germline CDR1 and CDR2 sequences are SGHNT and YYREEE (reference sequence). The CDR3 covers 15 residues. Variable domain in full (rest from reference TRBV5-4 and TRBJ2-7): ETGVTQSPTHLIKTRGQQVTLRCSSQSGHNTVSWYQQALGQGPQFIFQYYREEENGRGNFPPRFSGLQFPNYSSELNVNALELDDSALYLCASSFPTGGAEEQYFGPGTRLTVT.

A note on this clone: At one of its ends the junction is not consistent with the germline gene, which may arise from a read error. The chain has TRBV28 and TRBJ2-7; 9 nucleotides align to TRBD2. Germline CDR1 MDHEN, CDR2 SYDVKM. The CDR3 sequence is 12 residues long. CDR3 sequence reads: CASSSILAGYDF. CDR3 bases: TGTGCCAGCAGCTCTATCCTAGCGGGGTACGACTTC.

Details on this clone: Other nucleotide sequences from this sample produce the same CDR3. The chain recombines TRBV5-1 with TRBJ2-7; D is undetermined. The germline CDR1 and CDR2 sequences are SGHRS and YFSETQ. The CDR3 sequence is 11 residues long. The V end lost 3 bases, the J end lost 2 bases, and 3 bases lay between the germline ends. The CDR3 sequence is CASSSAYEQYF. In nucleotides, the CDR3 is TGCGCCAGCAGCTCGGCCTACGAGCAGTACTTC.

The chain is built from TRBV14 and TRBJ2-7, with D tentatively TRBD2 (5 bases). The CDR3 totals 14 residues. Trimming shortened V by 4 bases and J by 2 bases, and 12 bases separated the two germline ends. CDR1 is SGHDN, CDR2 FVKESK, per germline. The CDR3 DNA reads as TGTGCCAGCAGCCGGAGCGGACCTACCTACGAGCAGTACTTC. This codes for CASSRSGPTYEQYF.

This chain uses TRBV9 with TRBJ2-7; 7 positions match TRBD2. Germline V gene lookup returns CDR1 SGDLS and CDR2 YYNGEE. V shed 0 bases and J 2 bases; nucleotides not matched to a gene: 5. This CDR3 has 15 residues. The CDR3 DNA follows: TGTGCCAGCAGCGTAGATCCGGGAGGCACCTACGAGCAGTACTTC. It specifies CASSVDPGGTYEQYF.

Details on this clone: Other nucleotide sequences in the sample specify the same CDR3. V and J are TRBV30 and TRBJ2-3; perhaps TRBD1 as D (6 bases). CDR3 length: 12 amino acids. CDR1 is GTSNPN and CDR2 is SVGIG in the germline V gene (reference sequence). The V and J ends lost 2 bases and 3 bases respectively, with 6 bases between them. The CDR3, as DNA: TGTGCCTGGAGTAGGGGGACAGATACGCAGTATTTT. This gives the protein CAWSRGTDTQYF.

In its sample, this clone was seen a few times. CDR3 in DNA: TGTGCCTGGAGTGTACTTTCGAACATTCAGTACTTC. Translating it yields CAWSVLSNIQYF. The genes are TRBV30 and TRBJ2-4; D gene unclear. CDR3 size: 12 residues. Germline V gene sequence: CDR1 GTSNPN, CDR2 SVGIG (reference sequence). Trimming took 0 bases from V and 7 from J, leaving 7 bases between them.

V gene TRBV7-2 combines with J gene TRBJ2-5; no reliable D call. Germline CDR1 is SGHTA and CDR2 is FQGNSA. This CDR3 is built from 13 residues. Trimming took 2 bases from V and 10 from J, leaving 14 bases between them. The CDR3 spells CASSLRTNRGQYF. CDR3 coding DNA: TGTGCCAGCAGCTTACGCACCAACCGAGGCCAGTACTTC.

The chain joins TRBV30 to TRBJ2-3, with TRBD2 matching over 9 bases. This CDR3 contains 12 residues. Germline trimming cut 7 bases from V and 3 bases from J; bases unmatched to any gene: 2. Germline assignment: CDR1 GTSNPN and CDR2 SVGIG (reference sequence). CDR3 loop: CASSGRTDTQYF. CDR3 nucleotide sequence: TGTGCCTCCAGCGGGAGGACAGATACGCAGTATTTT.

The chain links TRBV10-2 to TRBJ2-7, with 7 bases lining up with TRBD1. The CDR3 spans 12 residues. V shed 10 bases, J shed 9 bases, and the junction held 12 bases outside the gene matches. In germline, CDR1 is WSHSY, CDR2 SAAADI. DNA for the CDR3: TGCGCCAACCGGACAGGATTTGTGGGGCAGTACTTC. Protein product: CANRTGFVGQYF.

The chain is built from TRBV13 and TRBJ2-7, with TRBD1 identical over 8 bases. This CDR3 is 12 amino acids long. Trimming at V came to 5 bases and at J to 7 bases, leaving 4 bases not matched to a gene. Germline CDR1 is PRHDT and CDR2 is FYEKMQ (reference sequence). The chain's CDR3 is CASSTTGGEQYF. CDR3 sequence (DNA): TGTGCCAGCAGCACCACAGGGGGAGAGCAGTACTTC.

This chain connects TRBV29-1 to TRBJ2-7; no firm D call. Trimming stripped 4 bases from V and 6 bases from J, with 16 bases between. The CDR3 sequence is 13 residues long. Germline lookup yields CDR1 SQVTM and CDR2 ANQGSEA. In DNA, the CDR3 is TGCAGCGTTGTATTGCTTTCCAGGTTCGAGCAGTACTTC. Protein: CSVVLLSRFEQYF.

The V gene is TRBV5-4, the J gene TRBJ2-5; D not certain. V shed 5 bases and J shed 4 bases, with 9 bases lying between them. The CDR3 sequence is 12 residues long. CDR1 is SGHNT and CDR2 is YYREEE in the germline V gene (reference sequence). The CDR3 here is CASSSSSETQYF. CDR3 coding DNA: TGTGCCAGCAGTAGTAGTTCAGAGACCCAGTACTTC.

This chain joins TRBV30 and TRBJ2-7; 9 bases match TRBD2. The CDR3 has 15 residues. Germline V gene sequence: CDR1 GTSNPN, CDR2 SVGIG (reference sequence). V shed 2 bases, J shed 1 base, and the junction held 6 bases outside the gene matches. Written as DNA, the CDR3 is TGTGCCTGGAGTCCCCGGCTAGCGGGGTCCTACGAGCAGTACTTC. As protein: CAWSPRLAGSYEQYF.

In this sample, this clone turned up a few times. V gene TRBV29-1 combines with J gene TRBJ2-1; the D is unclear. Germline V gene lookup returns CDR1 SQVTM and CDR2 ANQGSEA. Trimming shortened V by 3 bases and J by 8 bases, and 11 bases separated the two germline ends. This CDR3 is built from 12 residues. This chain's CDR3 is CSVDPYRDEQFF. DNA of the CDR3: TGCAGCGTTGATCCTTACCGCGATGAGCAGTTCTTC.

This chain connects TRBV9 to TRBJ2-5, with 8 bases that match TRBD2. From germline, CDR1 is SGDLS and CDR2 YYNGEE. CDR3 length equals 16 residues. Unmatched junction bases numbered 10, after V lost 1 base and J lost 5 bases. The CDR3 here is CASSVSGRSGGETQYF. The CDR3 DNA reads TGTGCCAGCAGCGTAAGCGGGAGAAGCGGCGGCGAGACCCAGTACTTC.

The chain employs TRBV28 and TRBJ2-4; D is perhaps TRBD1 (6 bases). The CDR3 is made up of 12 amino acids. Trimming removed 5 bases at V and 9 bases at J, with 11 bases between. Germline CDR1 and CDR2: MDHEN and SYDVKM. This CDR3 is CASSPEGGIQYF. The CDR3 nucleotides read TGTGCCAGCAGTCCCGAAGGGGGCATTCAGTACTTC.

The chain has TRBV7-2 and TRBJ2-3; D gene uncertain. The CDR3 covers 14 residues. V was shortened by 1 base and J by 8 bases, with 13 bases between the two germline ends. CDR1 and CDR2 from the germline V gene are SGHTA and FQGNSA. CDR3 residues: CASSLGAGVSTQYF. The CDR3 DNA is TGTGCCAGCAGCTTAGGGGCAGGCGTGAGTACGCAGTATTTT.

V is TRBV30 and J is TRBJ1-1; D is perhaps TRBD1 (6 bases). Trimming cost V 6 bases and J 1 base, with 9 bases left between them. In germline, CDR1 is GTSNPN, CDR2 SVGIG (reference sequence). The CDR3 is made up of 12 amino acids. The CDR3 region has the DNA TGTGCCTGTTTCAGGGGGAACACTGAAGCTTTCTTT. This gives the protein CACFRGNTEAFF.

This chain connects TRBV5-6 to TRBJ2-1; the match to TRBD1 covers 7 bases. CDR3 length: 17 residues. The germline gives CDR1 SGHDT, CDR2 YYEEEE. V dropped 0 bases and J dropped 2; count of bases not matched to a gene: 8. CDR3 protein: CASSLARQGFAYNEQFF. The CDR3 DNA sequence: TGTGCCAGCAGCTTGGCAAGACAGGGTTTCGCCTACAATGAGCAGTTCTTC.

This clone was picked up a small number of times. V usage is TRBV30 and J usage is TRBJ2-7, with D hard to call. CDR3 length: 15 residues. Germline V gives CDR1 GTSNPN, CDR2 SVGIG (reference sequence). V lost 4 bases and J lost 4, with 20 bases in between. CDR3 in DNA: TGTGCCTGGAAAAGACCTCGGACCGGAGAGTACGAGCAGTACTTC. It encodes CAWKRPRTGEYEQYF.

The V call is TRBV2, the J call TRBJ1-1, with D uncertain. Per the germline V gene, CDR1 is SNHLY and CDR2 is FYNNEI. This CDR3 region has 13 residues. V was cut by 8 bases and J by 2 bases, with 12 bases left in between. CDR3 coding DNA: TGTGCCAGCTGTACAGCCTTCAACACTGAAGCTTTCTTT. Protein sequence: CASCTAFNTEAFF. Full variable domain (outside the CDR3, taken from reference TRBV2 and TRBJ1-1): EPEVTQTPSHQVTQMGQEVILRCVPISNHLYFYWYRQILGQKVEFLVSFYNNEISEKSEIFDDQFSVERPDGSNFTLKIRSTKLEDSAMYFCASCTAFNTEAFFGQGTRLTVV.

The V and J genes are TRBV5-1 and TRBJ2-5, with TRBD1 matching over 8 bases. V lost 4 bases and J lost 2; bases outside the gene matches: 1. Looked up from germline, CDR1 is SGHRS and CDR2 is YFSETQ. The CDR3 has 13 amino acids. The CDR3 here is CASSRDRQETQYF. CDR3 DNA sequence: TGCGCCAGCAGCCGGGACAGGCAAGAGACCCAGTACTTC.

The chain employs TRBV29-1 and TRBJ2-2, with D unclear. Germline CDR1 and CDR2: SQVTM and ANQGSEA. This CDR3 region has 14 residues. V lost 4 bases and J lost 3, with 12 bases in between. The chain's CDR3 is CSVVALKDTGELFF. CDR3 nucleotides: TGCAGCGTTGTAGCCTTAAAGGACACCGGGGAGCTGTTTTTT.

This clone is a singleton in its sample. This rearrangement joins TRBV4-3 to TRBJ2-1, with D unresolved. Trimming cost V 4 bases and J 2 bases, with 6 bases left between them. The germline CDR1 and CDR2 sequences are LGHNA and YSLEER. The CDR3 is made up of 13 amino acids. The CDR3 region is CASSRGAYNEQFF. The CDR3, as DNA: TGCGCCAGCAGCCGTGGGGCCTACAATGAGCAGTTCTTC.

This clone showed up just once. The V gene is TRBV2, the J gene TRBJ2-1; TRBD2 aligns across 7 bases. The CDR3 consists of 13 residues. V lost 11 bases to trimming and J lost 3 bases; unmatched junction nucleotides: 7. Looked up from germline, CDR1 is SNHLY and CDR2 is FYNNEI. The chain's CDR3 is CAGFGGSYNEQFF. CDR3 DNA sequence: TGTGCCGGCTTCGGGGGGAGCTACAATGAGCAGTTCTTC.

This clone appeared a few times. V is TRBV29-1 and J is TRBJ2-3; possible D gene TRBD2, 6 bases. The CDR3 consists of 11 residues. Per germline, CDR1 SQVTM and CDR2 ANQGSEA. Trimming removed 7 bases from V and 6 bases from J, with 11 bases in between. The chain's CDR3 is CSADGSDTQYF. In DNA form, the CDR3 reads TGCAGCGCTGACGGGAGCGATACGCAGTATTTT.

The chain couples TRBV5-4 to TRBJ2-5, with D possibly TRBD1 on 6 matching bases. The CDR3 sequence is 16 residues long. Deletions cut 4 bases from V and 2 bases from J, with 18 bases between. Germline values: CDR1 SGHNT, CDR2 YYREEE (reference sequence). The CDR3 protein is CASSPTHPGTQETQYF. CDR3 DNA sequence: TGTGCCAGCAGCCCTACCCATCCCGGGACACAAGAGACCCAGTACTTC.